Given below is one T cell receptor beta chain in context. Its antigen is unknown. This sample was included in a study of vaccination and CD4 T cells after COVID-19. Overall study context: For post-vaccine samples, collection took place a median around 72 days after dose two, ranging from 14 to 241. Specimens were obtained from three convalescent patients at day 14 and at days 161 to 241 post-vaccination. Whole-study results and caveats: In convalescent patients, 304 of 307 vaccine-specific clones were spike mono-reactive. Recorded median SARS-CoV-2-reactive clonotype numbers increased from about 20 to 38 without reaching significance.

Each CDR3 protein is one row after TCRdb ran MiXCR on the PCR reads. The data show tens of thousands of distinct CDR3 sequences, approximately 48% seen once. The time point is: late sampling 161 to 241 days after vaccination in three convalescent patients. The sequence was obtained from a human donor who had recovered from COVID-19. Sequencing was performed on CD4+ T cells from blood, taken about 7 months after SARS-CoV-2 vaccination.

CDR3 region: CASSMGGSNQPQHF. The CDR3 DNA reads as TGTGCCAGTAGTATGGGGGGGAGCAATCAGCCCCAGCATTTT. The J gene is TRBJ1-5, the V gene TRBV19; a possible D gene is TRBD1 (5 bases). Germline assignment: CDR1 LNHDA and CDR2 SQIVND (reference sequence). The CDR3 has 14 residues. With 3 bases removed from V and 1 base from J, the gap between germline ends came to 7 bases.